These 16 T cell receptor beta chains came from one sample sequenced in a study of blood T cell repertoires in COVID-19. Sequencing used immunoSEQ multiplex PCR; TCRdb keeps in-frame clones, though not all of them. The sample records about 75,000 clones, 88% being singletons. The sample consisted of peripheral blood. These receptors all stem from a human donor in a cohort sampled during active COVID-19.

The genes are TRBV5-1 and TRBJ2-3; D is undetermined. The germline V gene encodes CDR1 SGHRS and CDR2 YFSETQ. This CDR3 spans 15 amino acids. Trimming took off 2 bases at V and 0 bases at J, with 10 bases between the two ends. CDR3 coding DNA: TGCGCCAGCAGCTTAAGGCAGGTTAGCACAGATACGCAGTATTTT. Its translation: CASSLRQVSTDTQYF.

V is TRBV20-1 and J is TRBJ2-1; D remains ambiguous. Germline V lookup: CDR1 DFQATT, CDR2 SNEGSKA (reference sequence). This CDR3 comprises 11 residues. V lost 6 bases, J lost 3 bases, and 6 bases lay in between. The CDR3 sequence: CSAPYYNEQFF. The CDR3 nucleotides are TGCAGTGCCCCTTACTACAATGAGCAGTTCTTC.

The chain has TRBV11-2 and TRBJ2-1, with 8 bases lining up with TRBD2. CDR3 length: 15 amino acids. V lost 1 base to trimming and J lost 7 bases; unmatched junction nucleotides: 6. The germline CDR1 and CDR2 sequences are SGHAT and FQNNGV. CDR3 residues: CASSLAAGALNEQFF. The CDR3 DNA follows: TGTGCCAGCAGCTTAGCAGCGGGGGCTCTGAATGAGCAGTTCTTC. The full variable domain, rest sourced from reference TRBV11-2 and TRBJ2-1, is EAGVAQSPRYKIIEKRQSVAFWCNPISGHATLYWYQQILGQGPKLLIQFQNNGVVDDSQLPKDRFSAERLKGVDSTLKIQPAKLEDSAVYLCASSLAAGALNEQFFGPGTRLTVL.

This chain uses TRBV15 with TRBJ1-2; TRBD1 is a possible D gene (5 bases). Trimming removed 0 bases at V and 4 bases at J, with 12 bases between. The CDR3 is 15 amino acids. From germline, CDR1 is LNHNV and CDR2 YYDKDF (reference sequence). The CDR3, as DNA: TGTGCCACCAGCAGAGATGGGCAGGGCATCTATGGCTACACCTTC. Its translation is CATSRDGQGIYGYTF.

The V gene is TRBV29-1, the J gene TRBJ1-1; D is undetermined. Germline V gene data show CDR1 as SQVTM and CDR2 as ANQGSEA. The V gene lost 2 bases and the J gene lost 0 bases, with 10 bases spanning the gap. This CDR3 is 14 amino acids long. CDR3 region: CSVEMELMNTEAFF. CDR3 in DNA: TGCAGCGTTGAAATGGAGCTCATGAACACTGAAGCTTTCTTT.

The chain couples TRBV6-2 or TRBV6-3 to TRBJ2-7; D may be TRBD2 (6 bases). This CDR3 has 15 amino acids. Germline assignment: CDR1 MNHEY and CDR2 SVGEGT. V was cut by 0 bases and J by 4 bases, with 13 bases left in between. The CDR3 sequence: CASSYSEAGQYEQYF. The CDR3 nucleotides are TGTGCCAGCAGTTACTCTGAAGCGGGCCAATACGAGCAGTACTTC.

The chain joins TRBV4-1 to TRBJ2-7; 8 bases fit TRBD1. With V trimmed by 4 bases and J by 2 bases, 10 bases remained unmatched. Looked up from germline, CDR1 is MGHRA and CDR2 is YSYEKL. The CDR3 totals 16 residues. The CDR3 DNA sequence: TGCGCCAGCAGCCTTGTCCCGGGACAGGCAACCTACGAGCAGTACTTC. The encoded protein is CASSLVPGQATYEQYF.

This clone was found a few times. The V gene is TRBV7-9, the J gene TRBJ1-1; the D gene is possibly TRBD1 (6 bases). The CDR3 length is 15 residues. CDR1 is SEHNR and CDR2 is FQNEAQ in the germline V gene (reference sequence). Trimming shortened V by 5 bases and J by 5 bases, and 18 bases separated the two germline ends. This chain's CDR3 is CASSPSGGSGTEAFF. The CDR3 DNA reads TGTGCCAGCAGCCCAAGCGGGGGCAGTGGGACTGAAGCTTTCTTT.

V gene TRBV25-1 combines with J gene TRBJ1-6; the D is unclear. This CDR3 has 18 amino acids. CDR1 is MGHDK and CDR2 is SYGVNS in the germline V gene. V was pared by 1 base and J by 10 bases, with 23 bases between. The CDR3 protein is CASSELVGRQVQGSPLHF. The CDR3 nucleotides are TGTGCCAGCAGTGAATTGGTTGGCAGACAAGTACAAGGATCACCCCTCCACTTT. Variable domain in full (rest from reference TRBV25-1 and TRBJ1-6): EADIYQTPRYLVIGTGKKITLECSQTMGHDKMYWYQQDPGMELHLIHYSYGVNSTEKGDLSSESTVSRIRTEHFPLTLESARPSHTSQYLCASSELVGRQVQGSPLHFGNGTRLTVT.

The genes are TRBV19 and TRBJ1-2; possibly TRBD1 for D (6 bases). V was clipped by 7 bases and J by 2 bases, with 11 bases between them. Germline CDR1 is LNHDA and CDR2 is SQIVND (reference sequence). The CDR3 totals 13 residues. This CDR3 reads CASNLRGNYGYTF. The CDR3 nucleotides read TGTGCCAGTAACCTCAGGGGAAACTATGGCTACACCTTC.

V usage is TRBV5-5 and J usage is TRBJ2-5; maybe TRBD2 (6 bases). Germline CDR1 is SGHKS and CDR2 is YYEKEE (reference sequence). The CDR3 runs 13 residues. Trimming pared 10 bases from V and 2 bases from J, leaving 15 bases between. CDR3 sequence reads: CASYVEGQETQYF. Written as DNA, the CDR3 is TGTGCCTCCTACGTGGAGGGACAAGAGACCCAGTACTTC.

The chain is built from TRBV4-3 and TRBJ2-7; unclear D gene. Germline CDR1 reads LGHNA; CDR2 reads YSLEER. The CDR3 consists of 15 residues. Trimming pared 1 base from V and 2 bases from J, leaving 12 bases between. CDR3 bases: TGCGCCAGCAGCCAAGTCTGGGCCGATCCCTACGAGCAGTACTTC. Protein sequence: CASSQVWADPYEQYF.

The chain carries TRBV7-8 and TRBJ2-7, with 14 nucleotides matching TRBD2. CDR3 length: 20 residues. V was clipped by 1 base and J by 6 bases; unmatched bases: 17. In germline, CDR1 is SGHVS, CDR2 FQNEAQ. CDR3 in amino acids: CASSLVGLAGGLTTSIEQYF. CDR3 sequence (DNA): TGTGCCAGCAGCTTAGTTGGACTAGCGGGAGGCCTAACCACCTCCATCGAGCAGTACTTC. Full variable domain (outside the CDR3, taken from reference TRBV7-8 and TRBJ2-7): GAGVSQSPRYKVAKRGQDVALRCDPISGHVSLFWYQQALGQGPEFLTYFQNEAQLDKSGLPSDRFFAERPEGSVSTLKIQRTQQEDSAVYLCASSLVGLAGGLTTSIEQYFGPGTRLTVT.

The chain uses TRBV7-9 and TRBJ2-5, with TRBD1 as a possible D gene (6 bases). V was cut by 5 bases and J by 5 bases, with 12 bases left in between. This CDR3 region has 13 residues. Germline loops: CDR1 SEHNR, CDR2 FQNEAQ (reference sequence). CDR3 amino acids: CASSQGMRETQYF. The CDR3 coding sequence is TGTGCCAGCAGCCAGGGGATGAGGGAGACCCAGTACTTC. The variable domain in full, completed from reference TRBV7-9 and TRBJ2-5, reads DTGVSQNPRHKITKRGQNVTFRCDPISEHNRLYWYRQTLGQGPEFLTYFQNEAQLEKSRLLSDRFSAERPKGSFSTLEIQRTEQGDSAMYLCASSQGMRETQYFGPGTRLLVL.

The chain carries TRBV3-1 (or the pseudogene TRBV3-2) and TRBJ1-4, with unresolved D. V lost 0 bases, J lost 0 bases, and 17 bases lay in between. This CDR3 contains 19 residues. Germline assignment: CDR1 LGHDT and CDR2 YNNKEL (reference sequence). This CDR3 reads CASSQDRDWQTSTNEKLFF. CDR3 coding DNA: TGTGCCAGCAGCCAAGATCGGGATTGGCAGACTTCAACTAATGAAAAACTGTTTTTT.

Here the CDR3 DNA reads TGCGCCAGCAGCCAAGACTTCGGGGTATACGAGCAGTACTTC. This translates into CASSQDFGVYEQYF. This chain connects TRBV4-3 to TRBJ2-7; tentative D call: TRBD2 (5 bases). The CDR3 covers 14 residues. The V end lost 0 bases, the J end lost 4 bases, and 10 bases lay between the germline ends. Germline V lookup: CDR1 LGHNA, CDR2 YSLEER.